This passage covers 27 T cell receptor beta chains from one sample sequenced in a study of T cells after yellow fever vaccination. TCRdb called the 5' RACE reads again in MiXCR, with one record for every CDR3 protein. The sample consists of around 600,000 distinct CDR3 sequences, roughly an eighth of them appearing once. The sequencing here drew on PBMCs, taken on the day of the yellow fever booster vaccination. Receptors were obtained from a man younger than 45 who received the YFV17D yellow fever vaccine.

CDR3 sequence: CASSSRASGRNEQFF. DNA for the CDR3: TGTGCCAGCAGCTCCAGGGCTAGCGGGAGAAATGAGCAGTTCTTC. The V and J genes are TRBV7-2 and TRBJ2-1, with 10 positions matching TRBD2. CDR1 is SGHTA, CDR2 FQGNSA, per germline. Unmatched junction bases numbered 7, after V lost 4 bases and J lost 7 bases. CDR3 length: 15 residues.

The rearrangement uses TRBV5-1 and TRBJ2-5; D is ambiguous. There are 14 residues in the CDR3. CDR1 is SGHRS and CDR2 is YFSETQ in the germline V gene. V shed 6 bases and J shed 1 base, with 13 bases lying between them. In DNA, the CDR3 is TGCGCCAGCACCATTACAGCGCGCCAAGAGACCCAGTACTTC. It yields the protein CASTITARQETQYF. Full variable domain (outside the CDR3, taken from reference TRBV5-1 and TRBJ2-5): KAGVTQTPRYLIKTRGQQVTLSCSPISGHRSVSWYQQTPGQGLQFLFEYFSETQRNKGNFPGRFSGRQFSNSRSEMNVSTLELGDSALYLCASTITARQETQYFGPGTRLLVL.

CDR3 loop: CSARDLNAYEQYF. The CDR3 region has the DNA TGCAGTGCTAGAGATCTCAATGCCTACGAGCAGTACTTC. The V gene is TRBV20-1, the J gene TRBJ2-7, with unresolved D. Trimming pared 0 bases from V and 2 bases from J, leaving 8 bases between. There are 13 residues in the CDR3. Germline V CDR1 and CDR2: DFQATT, SNEGSKA (reference sequence).

This clonotype was seen only a few times. The gene calls are TRBV20-1 and TRBJ1-5; no clear D gene. This CDR3 has 11 amino acids. Trimming took off 0 bases at V and 10 bases at J, with 7 bases between the two ends. Germline-derived CDR1 and CDR2 are DFQATT and SNEGSKA (reference sequence). As DNA, the CDR3 is TGCAGTGCTAGAGATGAGGGTCCCCAGCATTTT. This sequence encodes CSARDEGPQHF.

The V call is TRBV27, the J call TRBJ2-2; D possibly uses TRBD1 or TRBD2 (5 bases each). CDR3 length: 12 residues. CDR1 and CDR2 from the germline V gene are MNHEY and SMNVEV (reference sequence). Between the trimmed V and J ends, which lost 6 bases and 10 bases, there was a span of 12 bases. The CDR3 protein is CASSPGLLELFF. The CDR3 DNA reads TGTGCCAGCAGCCCGGGGCTCCTGGAGCTGTTTTTT.

The rearrangement uses TRBV20-1 and TRBJ2-4; tentative D call: TRBD2 (5 bases). Trimming cost V 6 bases and J 11 bases, with 20 bases left between them. Germline V gene data show CDR1 as DFQATT and CDR2 as SNEGSKA (reference sequence). The CDR3 is 13 residues long. As DNA, the CDR3 is TGCAGTGCCGAGCCGGCCGGAGGAGGCCTTCAGTACTTC. Protein: CSAEPAGGGLQYF.

V gene TRBV7-9 combines with J gene TRBJ2-7; no firm D call. From germline, CDR1 is SEHNR and CDR2 FQNEAQ (reference sequence). V lost 2 bases, J lost 6 bases, and 11 bases lay in between. This CDR3 spans 13 amino acids. CDR3 sequence (DNA): TGTGCCAGCAGCTTAAATGCGGAAGGCGAGCAGTACTTC. This encodes CASSLNAEGEQYF.

The sample holds a few counts of this clonotype. The chain has TRBV4-3 and TRBJ1-6; tentatively, D is TRBD1 (6 bases). Germline CDR1 LGHNA, CDR2 YSLEER. The CDR3 length is 15 residues. V dropped 4 bases and J dropped 3 bases, with 10 bases sitting between them. CDR3 nucleotide sequence: TGCGCCAGCAGCCGAGGACAGTACTATAATTCACCCCTCCACTTT. Its translation is CASSRGQYYNSPLHF.

V and J are TRBV15 and TRBJ2-7; 7 bases line up with TRBD2. The CDR3 loop spans 14 amino acids. Germline V CDR1 and CDR2: LNHNV, YYDKDF (reference sequence). V was clipped by 11 bases and J by 2 bases; unmatched bases: 12. DNA for the CDR3: TGTGCCGCATCCTCCCGGGACTACCCCTACGAGCAGTACTTC. Translation: CAASSRDYPYEQYF.

At least ten counts were recorded for this clonotype. CDR3 protein: CATSIDRGLYEQYF. CDR3 nucleotides: TGTGCCACCAGCATTGACAGGGGGCTTTACGAGCAGTACTTC. The J gene is TRBJ2-7, the V gene TRBV15; 10 nucleotides match TRBD1. Germline loops: CDR1 LNHNV, CDR2 YYDKDF (reference sequence). This CDR3 contains 14 residues. The J segment lost 4 bases and the V segment lost 4 bases, leaving 4 bases of the junction unmatched.

The rearrangement links TRBV7-2 to TRBJ2-2; D may be TRBD1 or TRBD2 (5 bases each). The V and J ends lost 0 bases and 5 bases respectively, with 13 bases between them. The CDR3 sequence is 16 residues long. The germline gives CDR1 SGHTA, CDR2 FQGNSA. CDR3 sequence (DNA): TGTGCCAGCAGCTTAGCCGGGACCCTCATTACCGGGGAGCTGTTTTTT. As protein: CASSLAGTLITGELFF.

This clonotype was seen repeatedly, ten times or more. V and J are TRBV28 and TRBJ2-5; D ambiguous. Germline V gene data show CDR1 as MDHEN and CDR2 as SYDVKM. The CDR3 sequence is 12 residues long. V lost 1 base, J lost 5 bases, and 5 bases lay in between. CDR3 amino acids: CASSLSRETQYF. The DNA for the CDR3 is TGTGCCAGCAGTTTATCACGGGAGACCCAGTACTTC.

As to this clonotype: At one end the junction does not follow the germline gene, possibly because of a read error. V gene TRBV6-1 combines with J gene TRBJ2-7; D possibly corresponds to TRBD1 (5 bases). The CDR3 loop spans 14 amino acids. The germline gives CDR1 MNHNS, CDR2 SASEGT. The CDR3 DNA reads as TGTGCCAGCGCCGTAGCAGGGTTTGTTGGCGAGCCGTACTTC. Protein: CASAVAGFVGEPYF.

The chain links TRBV7-8 to TRBJ2-2; 8 nucleotides agree with TRBD2. This CDR3 contains 14 residues. The trim removed 4 bases at V and 7 bases at J, leaving 5 bases unmatched. The V gene's germline CDR1 is SGHVS and CDR2 FQNEAQ. CDR3 nucleotide sequence: TGTGCCAGCAGCTCCCGGACTAGCAGCGGGGAGCTGTTTTTT. Protein product: CASSSRTSSGELFF.

CDR3 residues: CASSVARGSNSPLHF. Here the CDR3 DNA reads TGTGCCAGCAGCGTAGCCCGAGGGAGTAATTCACCCCTCCACTTT. The V call is TRBV9, the J call TRBJ1-6; no firm D call. The CDR3 sequence is 15 residues long. The germline CDR1 and CDR2 sequences are SGDLS and YYNGEE. Trimming took off 0 bases at V and 6 bases at J, with 10 bases between the two ends.

V usage is TRBV7-9 and J usage is TRBJ2-3; D might be TRBD1 (6 bases). The CDR3 covers 14 residues. V shed 4 bases and J shed 6 bases, with 14 bases lying between them. Germline CDR1 and CDR2: SEHNR and FQNEAQ (reference sequence). CDR3 coding DNA: TGTGCCAGCAGCTCCGGACAGTTGGGCGATACGCAGTATTTT. Residues: CASSSGQLGDTQYF.

V and J are TRBV7-2 and TRBJ2-7; 14 nucleotides line up with TRBD2. Germline CDR1 is SGHTA and CDR2 is FQGNSA. This CDR3 contains 15 residues. V was clipped by 5 bases and J by 8 bases; unmatched bases: 8. The CDR3 bases are TGTGCCAGCAGCCTGGGGGGACTAGCGGGAGTAAAGCAGTACTTC. Translating it yields CASSLGGLAGVKQYF.

This clonotype was recorded a few times. The chain links TRBV20-1 to TRBJ1-6; D uncertain. This CDR3 is 12 amino acids long. With 6 bases removed from V and 10 bases from J, the gap between germline ends came to 13 bases. The germline gives CDR1 DFQATT, CDR2 SNEGSKA (reference sequence). The CDR3 is CSAWTRRSPLHF. CDR3 DNA: TGCAGTGCGTGGACGCGACGATCACCCCTCCACTTT.

This chain links TRBV12-3 or TRBV12-4 with TRBJ1-3, with D unclear. The CDR3 spans 13 residues. V was pared by 6 bases and J by 0 bases, with 6 bases between. Here the CDR3 DNA reads TGTGCCAGCAGCCAATACTCTGGAAACACCATATATTTT. Translated, it gives CASSQYSGNTIYF.

This rearrangement joins TRBV19 to TRBJ2-3, with TRBD1 matching over 7 bases. The CDR3 has 15 amino acids. Germline trimming cut 4 bases from V and 2 bases from J; bases unmatched to any gene: 6. Germline V gene data show CDR1 as LNHDA and CDR2 as SQIVND (reference sequence). The CDR3 sequence is CASSTTGSATDTQYF. The CDR3 DNA reads as TGTGCCAGTAGTACGACAGGGTCCGCCACAGATACGCAGTATTTT.

This clonotype was seen ten or more times. This chain joins TRBV25-1 and TRBJ1-1; D unresolved. The CDR3 spans 11 residues. Trimming stripped 3 bases from V and 8 bases from J, with 7 bases between. Germline CDR1 MGHDK, CDR2 SYGVNS. The CDR3 coding sequence is TGTGCCAGCAGTGATCGCTCAGAAGCTTTCTTT. It translates to CASSDRSEAFF.

A few counts support this clonotype. The chain joins TRBV5-1 to TRBJ2-7; 12 nucleotides line up with TRBD1. Germline CDR1 is SGHRS and CDR2 is YFSETQ. The V gene end was trimmed by 7 bases and the J gene end by 4 bases; junction bases not matched to a gene: 9. The CDR3 totals 15 residues. This chain's CDR3 is CASALRDRGLYEQYF. For the CDR3, the DNA is TGCGCCAGCGCCCTCCGGGACAGGGGGCTGTACGAGCAGTACTTC.

The chain recombines TRBV6-1 with TRBJ2-7; tentative D call: TRBD1 (6 bases). The CDR3 is 14 amino acids. The V end lost 11 bases, the J end lost 6 bases, and 23 bases lay between the germline ends. CDR1 is MNHNS and CDR2 is SASEGT in the germline V gene. The CDR3 DNA is TGTGCCGCCGCGCCCTTAGGGGGACGAGGCGAGCAGTACTTC. As protein: CAAAPLGGRGEQYF.

The genes are TRBV12-3 or TRBV12-4 and TRBJ2-1; 12 positions match TRBD2. This CDR3 has 18 amino acids. V dropped 4 bases and J dropped 9; count of bases not matched to a gene: 16. CDR3 loop: CASSSGTSGQSLFFEQFF. The CDR3 nucleotides are TGTGCCAGCAGTTCCGGGACTAGCGGGCAGAGCCTGTTTTTTGAGCAGTTCTTC.

J is TRBJ1-5 and V is TRBV12-3 or TRBV12-4; D uncertain. V lost 6 bases and J 5 bases, leaving 11 bases between the germline ends. This CDR3 is 13 amino acids long. The CDR3 nucleotides are TGTGCCAGCAGCCCCATGGGCCATCAGCCCCAGCATTTT. Translating gives CASSPMGHQPQHF.

The genes are TRBV30 and TRBJ2-1; either TRBD1 or TRBD2 may supply D (6 bases each). Germline CDR1 and CDR2: GTSNPN and SVGIG (reference sequence). V was cut by 5 bases and J by 0 bases, with 14 bases left in between. The CDR3 covers 15 residues. In DNA, the CDR3 is TGTGCCTGGGCTGCCCGGGGGCTCTCCTACAATGAGCAGTTCTTC. It encodes CAWAARGLSYNEQFF. Full variable domain (outside the CDR3, taken from reference TRBV30 and TRBJ2-1): SQTIHQWPATLVQPVGSPLSLECTVEGTSNPNLYWYRQAAGRGLQLLFYSVGIGQISSEVPQNLSASRPQDRQFILSSKKLLLSDSGFYLCAWAARGLSYNEQFFGPGTRLTVL.

The V call is TRBV5-4, the J call TRBJ2-2, with 12 bases lining up with TRBD2. This CDR3 region has 18 residues. Germline CDR1 is SGHNT and CDR2 is YYREEE (reference sequence). J lost 6 bases, V lost 4 bases, and 13 bases had no gene match. CDR3 in DNA: TGTGCCAGCAGCAGAAATCTAGCGGGAGGGCCTTTGGCCGGGGAGCTGTTTTTT. This sequence encodes CASSRNLAGGPLAGELFF.